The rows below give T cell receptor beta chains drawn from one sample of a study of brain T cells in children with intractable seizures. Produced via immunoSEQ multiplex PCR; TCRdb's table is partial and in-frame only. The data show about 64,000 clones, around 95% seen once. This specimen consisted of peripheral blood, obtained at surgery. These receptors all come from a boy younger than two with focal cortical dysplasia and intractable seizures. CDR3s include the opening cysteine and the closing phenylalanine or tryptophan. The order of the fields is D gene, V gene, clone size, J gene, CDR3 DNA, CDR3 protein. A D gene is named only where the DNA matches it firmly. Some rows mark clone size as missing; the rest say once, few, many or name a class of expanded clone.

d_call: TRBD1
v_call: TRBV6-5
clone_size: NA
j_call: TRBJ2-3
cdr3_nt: TGTGCCAGCAGGGGAACAGGGGGACGCACAGATACGCAGTATTTT
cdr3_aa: CASRGTGGRTDTQYF

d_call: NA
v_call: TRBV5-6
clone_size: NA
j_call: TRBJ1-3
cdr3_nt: TGTGCCAGCAGCGGACACTCTGGAAACACCATATATTTT
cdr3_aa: CASSGHSGNTIYF

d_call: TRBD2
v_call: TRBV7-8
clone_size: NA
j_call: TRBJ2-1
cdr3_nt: TGTGCCAGCAGCTTCAGGGAGGGCGACTACAATGAGCAGTTCTTC
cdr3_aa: CASSFREGDYNEQFF

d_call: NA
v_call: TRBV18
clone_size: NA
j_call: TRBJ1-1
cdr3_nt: TGTGCCAGCTCGCGATCTGGGGTTAAAGGGCCTACCCGAGAGAACACTGAAGCTTTCTTT
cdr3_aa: CASSRSGVKGPTRENTEAFF

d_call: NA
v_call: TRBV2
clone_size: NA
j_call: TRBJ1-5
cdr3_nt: TGTGCCAGCAACCCCAACGGGAGGGCTAATCAGCCCCAGCATTTT
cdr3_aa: CASNPNGRANQPQHF

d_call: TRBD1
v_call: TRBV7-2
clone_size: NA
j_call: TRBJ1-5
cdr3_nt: TGTGCCAGCAGCCCAATGCCTCAGGGGGCGTTGAATCAGCCCCAGCATTTT
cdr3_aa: CASSPMPQGALNQPQHF

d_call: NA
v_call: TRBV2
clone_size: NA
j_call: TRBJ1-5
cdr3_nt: TGTGCCAGCAGTGACGCTGGAGGTCGCAATCAGCCCCAGCATTTT
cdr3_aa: CASSDAGGRNQPQHF

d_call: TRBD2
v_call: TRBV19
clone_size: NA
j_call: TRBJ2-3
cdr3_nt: TGTGCCAGTAGTATTAGGCTAGCGGGGGCCACAGATACGCAGTATTTT
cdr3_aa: CASSIRLAGATDTQYF

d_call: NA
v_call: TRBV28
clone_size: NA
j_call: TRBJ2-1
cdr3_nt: TGTGCCAGCACCTTGGGGCGGCTAGCGAAAAATGAGCAGTTCTTC
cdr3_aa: CASTLGRLAKNEQFF

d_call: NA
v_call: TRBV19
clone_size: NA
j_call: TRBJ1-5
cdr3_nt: TGTGCCAGCGGGACACGTCCCCTAAATCAGCCCCAGCATTTT
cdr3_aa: CASGTRPLNQPQHF

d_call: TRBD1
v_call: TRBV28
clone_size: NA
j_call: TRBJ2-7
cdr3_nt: TGTGCCAGCAGTTTCCTGGACAGGTCCTCCTACGAGCAGTACTTC
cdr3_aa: CASSFLDRSSYEQYF

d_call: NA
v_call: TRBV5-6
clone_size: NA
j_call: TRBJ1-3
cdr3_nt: TGTGCCAGCAGCTTGGCCCCGGCACCCCGCGGAAACACCATATATTTT
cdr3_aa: CASSLAPAPRGNTIYF

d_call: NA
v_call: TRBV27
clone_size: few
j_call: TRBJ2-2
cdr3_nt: TGTGCCAGCTCATTTGGGGAGGCGAACACCGGGGAGCTGTTTTTT
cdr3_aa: CASSFGEANTGELFF

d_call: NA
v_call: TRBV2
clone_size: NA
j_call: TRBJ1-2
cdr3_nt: TGTGCCAGCAGTGACCCCAGGGGTGGCTACACCTTC
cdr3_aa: CASSDPRGGYTF

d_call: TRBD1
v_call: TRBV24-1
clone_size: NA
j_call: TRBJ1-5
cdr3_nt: TGTGCCACCAGTGATCTGGGACAGGGGTTGCAGCCCCAGCATTTT
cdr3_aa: CATSDLGQGLQPQHF

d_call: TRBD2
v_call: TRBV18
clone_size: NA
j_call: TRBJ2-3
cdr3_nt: TGTGCCAGCTCACCGCTGGGTGTTAGCGGGAGGGCCTTAGATACGCAGTATTTT
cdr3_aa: CASSPLGVSGRALDTQYF

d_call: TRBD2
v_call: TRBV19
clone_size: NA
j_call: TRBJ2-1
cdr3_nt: TGTGCCAGTAGTGCTAGCGGGAGTCGCAATGAGCAGTTCTTC
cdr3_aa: CASSASGSRNEQFF

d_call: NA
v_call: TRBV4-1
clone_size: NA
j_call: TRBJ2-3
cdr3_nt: TGCGCCAGCAGCCAAGGCCCGGGAAACACAGATACGCAGTATTTT
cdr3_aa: CASSQGPGNTDTQYF

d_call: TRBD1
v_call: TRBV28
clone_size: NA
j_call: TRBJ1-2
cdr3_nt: TGTGCCAGCAGTGACAGGGCCTATGGCTACACCTTC
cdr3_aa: CASSDRAYGYTF

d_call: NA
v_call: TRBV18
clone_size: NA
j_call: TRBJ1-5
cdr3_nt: TGTGCCAGCTCACCAGGAAGACAGCCCCAGCATTTT
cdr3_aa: CASSPGRQPQHF

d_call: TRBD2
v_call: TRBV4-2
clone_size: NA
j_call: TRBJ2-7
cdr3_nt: TGTGCCAGCAGCACCCGGACTAGCGGGAGGGGCTACGAGCAGTACTTC
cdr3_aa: CASSTRTSGRGYEQYF

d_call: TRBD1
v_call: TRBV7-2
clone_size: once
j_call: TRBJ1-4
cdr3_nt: TGTGCCAGCAGCTCACCGGGACAGGGGAGAGAAAAACTGTTTTTT
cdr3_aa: CASSSPGQGREKLFF